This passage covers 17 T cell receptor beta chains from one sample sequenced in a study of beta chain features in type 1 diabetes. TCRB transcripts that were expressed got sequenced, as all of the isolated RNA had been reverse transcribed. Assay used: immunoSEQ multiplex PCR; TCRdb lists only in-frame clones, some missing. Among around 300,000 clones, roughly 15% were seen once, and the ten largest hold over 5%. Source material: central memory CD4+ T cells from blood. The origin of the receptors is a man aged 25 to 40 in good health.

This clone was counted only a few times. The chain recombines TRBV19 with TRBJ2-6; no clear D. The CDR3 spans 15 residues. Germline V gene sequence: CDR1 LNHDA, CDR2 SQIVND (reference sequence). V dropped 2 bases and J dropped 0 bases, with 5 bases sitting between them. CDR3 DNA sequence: TGTGCCAGTAGTATACACACCTCTGGGGCCAACGTCCTGACTTTC. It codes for CASSIHTSGANVLTF.

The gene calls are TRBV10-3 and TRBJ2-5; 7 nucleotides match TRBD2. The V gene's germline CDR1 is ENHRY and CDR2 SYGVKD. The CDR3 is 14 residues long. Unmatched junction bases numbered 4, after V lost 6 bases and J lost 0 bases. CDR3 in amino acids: CAIRMGGNQETQYF. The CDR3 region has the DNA TGTGCCATCAGGATGGGGGGGAACCAAGAGACCCAGTACTTC.

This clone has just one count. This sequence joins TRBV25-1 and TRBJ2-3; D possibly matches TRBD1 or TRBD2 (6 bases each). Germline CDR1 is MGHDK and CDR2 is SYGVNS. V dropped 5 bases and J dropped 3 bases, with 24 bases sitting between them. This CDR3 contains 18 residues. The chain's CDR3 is CASSWAEGYRVRTDTQYF. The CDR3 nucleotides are TGTGCCAGCAGTTGGGCGGAGGGGTACAGGGTAAGGACAGATACGCAGTATTTT.

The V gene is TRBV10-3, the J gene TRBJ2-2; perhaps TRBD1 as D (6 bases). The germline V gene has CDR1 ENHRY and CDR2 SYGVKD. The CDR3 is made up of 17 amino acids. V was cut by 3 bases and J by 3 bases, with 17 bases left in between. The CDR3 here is CAISDQSRDTHTGELFF. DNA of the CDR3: TGTGCCATCAGTGACCAGTCCCGGGACACCCACACCGGGGAGCTGTTTTTT.

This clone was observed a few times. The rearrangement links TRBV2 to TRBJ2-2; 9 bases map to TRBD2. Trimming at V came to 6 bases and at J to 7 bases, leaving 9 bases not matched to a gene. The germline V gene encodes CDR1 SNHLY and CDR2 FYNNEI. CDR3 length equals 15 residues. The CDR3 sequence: CASSASGTVVGELFF. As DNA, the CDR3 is TGTGCCAGCAGCGCTAGCGGGACTGTAGTCGGGGAGCTGTTTTTT.

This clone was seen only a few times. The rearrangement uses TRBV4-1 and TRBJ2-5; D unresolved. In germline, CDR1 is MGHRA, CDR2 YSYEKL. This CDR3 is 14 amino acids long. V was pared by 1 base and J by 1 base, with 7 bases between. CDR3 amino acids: CASSQVASQETQYF. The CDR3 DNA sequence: TGCGCCAGCAGCCAAGTTGCTAGCCAAGAGACCCAGTACTTC.

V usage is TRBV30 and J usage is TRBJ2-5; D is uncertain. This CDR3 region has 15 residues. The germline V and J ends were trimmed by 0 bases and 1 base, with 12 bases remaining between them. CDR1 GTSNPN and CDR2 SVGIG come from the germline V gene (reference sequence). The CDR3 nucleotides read TGTGCCTGGAGTGTACCTCGCAGAACCCAAGAGACCCAGTACTTC. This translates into CAWSVPRRTQETQYF.

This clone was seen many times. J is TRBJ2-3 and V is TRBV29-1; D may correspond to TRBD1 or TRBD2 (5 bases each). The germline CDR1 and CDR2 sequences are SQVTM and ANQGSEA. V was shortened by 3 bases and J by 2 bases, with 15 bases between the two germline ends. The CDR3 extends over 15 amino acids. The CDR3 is CSVEVVRDPTDTQYF. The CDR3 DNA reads TGCAGCGTTGAGGTAGTTCGGGACCCCACAGATACGCAGTATTTT.

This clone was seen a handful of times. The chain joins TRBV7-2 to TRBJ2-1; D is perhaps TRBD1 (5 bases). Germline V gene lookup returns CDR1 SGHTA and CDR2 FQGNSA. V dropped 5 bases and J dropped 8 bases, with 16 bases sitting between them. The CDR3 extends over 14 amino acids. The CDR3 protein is CASSPRTPGYEQFF. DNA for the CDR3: TGTGCCAGCAGCCCCCGGACACCTGGCTATGAGCAGTTCTTC.

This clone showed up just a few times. The CDR3 here is CASKGPNYGYTF. The CDR3 DNA is TGTGCCAGCAAGGGACCAAACTATGGCTACACCTTC. V gene TRBV9 combines with J gene TRBJ1-2, with a weak D call TRBD1 (5 bases). V was shortened by 6 bases and J by 2 bases, with 8 bases between the two germline ends. This CDR3 is 12 amino acids long. The germline CDR1 and CDR2 sequences are SGDLS and YYNGEE.

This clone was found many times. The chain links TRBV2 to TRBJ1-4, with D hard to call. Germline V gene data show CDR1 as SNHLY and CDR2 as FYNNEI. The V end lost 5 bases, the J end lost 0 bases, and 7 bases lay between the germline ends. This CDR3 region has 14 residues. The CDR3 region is CASSSSATNEKLFF. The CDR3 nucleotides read TGTGCCAGCAGTTCGAGTGCAACTAATGAAAAACTGTTTTTT.

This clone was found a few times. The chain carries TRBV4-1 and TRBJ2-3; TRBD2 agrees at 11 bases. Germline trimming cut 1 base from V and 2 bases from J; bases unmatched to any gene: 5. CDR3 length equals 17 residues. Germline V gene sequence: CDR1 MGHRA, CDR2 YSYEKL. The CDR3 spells CASSQGGLAGHTDTQYF. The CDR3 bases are TGCGCCAGCAGCCAAGGCGGACTAGCGGGCCACACAGATACGCAGTATTTT.

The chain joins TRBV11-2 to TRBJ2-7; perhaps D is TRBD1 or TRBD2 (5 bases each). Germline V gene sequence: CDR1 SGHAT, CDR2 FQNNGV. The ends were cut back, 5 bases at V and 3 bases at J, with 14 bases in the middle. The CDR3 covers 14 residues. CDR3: CASSPRSGGYEQYF. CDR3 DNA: TGTGCCAGCAGCCCCCGAAGTGGGGGCTACGAGCAGTACTTC.

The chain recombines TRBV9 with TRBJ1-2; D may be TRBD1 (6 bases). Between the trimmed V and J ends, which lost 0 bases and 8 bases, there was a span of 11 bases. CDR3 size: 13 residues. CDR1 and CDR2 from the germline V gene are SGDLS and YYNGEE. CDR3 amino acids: CASSVAGGWGYTF. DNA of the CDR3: TGTGCCAGCAGCGTAGCGGGGGGCTGGGGCTACACCTTC.

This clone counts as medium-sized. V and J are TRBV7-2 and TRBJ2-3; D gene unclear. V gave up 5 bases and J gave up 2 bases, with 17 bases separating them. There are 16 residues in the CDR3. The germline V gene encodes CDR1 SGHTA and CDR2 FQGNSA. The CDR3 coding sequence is TGTGCCAGCAGCCAACCCGGGTTTTCTGACACAGATACGCAGTATTTT. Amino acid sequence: CASSQPGFSDTDTQYF.

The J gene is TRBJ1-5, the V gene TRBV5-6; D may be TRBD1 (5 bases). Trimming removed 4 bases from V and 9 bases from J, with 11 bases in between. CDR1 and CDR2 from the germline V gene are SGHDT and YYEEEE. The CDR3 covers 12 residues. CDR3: CASSDLRAPQHF. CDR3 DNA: TGTGCCAGCAGCGACCTCAGGGCGCCCCAGCATTTT. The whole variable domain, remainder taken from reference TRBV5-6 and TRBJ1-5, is DAGVTQSPTHLIKTRGQQVTLRCSPKSGHDTVSWYQQALGQGPQFIFQYYEEEERQRGNFPDRFSGHQFPNYSSELNVNALLLGDSALYLCASSDLRAPQHFGDGTRLSIL.

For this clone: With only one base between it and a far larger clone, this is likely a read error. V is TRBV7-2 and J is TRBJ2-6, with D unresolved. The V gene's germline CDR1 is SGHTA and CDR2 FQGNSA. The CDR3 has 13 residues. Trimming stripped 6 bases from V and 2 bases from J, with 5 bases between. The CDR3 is CASRHTGANVLTF. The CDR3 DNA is TGTGCCAGCAGGCACACTGGGGCCAACGTCCTGACTTTC.